The source of this T cell receptor beta chain is a study of T cells after posttransplantation cyclophosphamide. Sampled 1 year posttransplant, controls received myeloablative marrow transplants, methotrexate and a calcineurin inhibitor. Sequencing was performed with immunoSEQ multiplex PCR; in TCRdb, only in-frame clones are kept and a portion is missing. The table has about 22,000 clones, around 89% seen once. The receptor was derived from a female patient aged 45 to 65 who received an allogeneic stem cell transplant from an unrelated donor, was CMV-positive, and had chronic GVHD only. Some T cells may have originated in the graft donor. The sequenced sample was PBMCs, obtained after an allogeneic stem cell transplant with a calcineurin inhibitor and methotrexate.

CDR3 sequence (DNA): TGTGCCATCAGTGACGGGACAGAAACCTACAATGAGCAGTTCTTC. This codes for CAISDGTETYNEQFF. The genes are TRBV10-3 and TRBJ2-1, with 7 bases fitting TRBD1. The germline CDR1 and CDR2 sequences are ENHRY and SYGVKD. The V gene end was trimmed by 3 bases and the J gene end by 2 bases; junction bases not matched to a gene: 4. This CDR3 has 15 residues.